This TCR beta chain is drawn from a study of blood T cell repertoires in COVID-19. Study information: COVID-19 samples, acute and convalescent, were from the United States, Italy and Spain. Sources were T cells, B-cell-depleted T cells, or PBMCs; the material itself was cDNA or gDNA.

CDR3 length: 16 amino acids. V was pared by 0 bases and J by 8 bases, with 17 bases between. CDR1 is SGDLS and CDR2 is YYNGEE in the germline V gene. In the authors' workflow: How many nucleated cells were present was estimated from reference gene primer amplification. The repertoire was sequenced with immunoSEQ multiplex PCR; TCRdb's copy has only in-frame clones and lacks some. Clonal size and the V and J genes are those of that table, whereas D and trimming came from the DNA. The table shows about 100,000 clones, with roughly 92% occurring only once. The sequenced sample consisted of peripheral blood. The origin of this receptor is a man over 45 with active COVID-19. This sequence joins TRBV9 and TRBJ1-4; D call uncertain. This chain's CDR3 is CASSVGSGRAGEKLFF. The CDR3, as DNA: TGTGCCAGCAGCGTAGGATCCGGGAGGGCTGGAGAAAAACTGTTTTTT.